This T cell receptor beta chain was recorded in a study of CD4+ T cells in melanoma. Overall study findings and caveats: A reported correlation linked neoantigen-specific CD4+ T cells to CD8+, macrophage and B cell function.

Germline CDR1 is SGHAT and CDR2 is FQNNGV. The CDR3 loop spans 15 amino acids. The V end was cut by 3 bases, the J end by 0 bases, with 11 bases between. Concerning this clone itself: Its matching antigen is unknown.

The data were produced by immunoSEQ multiplex PCR, yet TCRdb's version contains in-frame clones alone and is incomplete. The table has roughly 4,000 clones, more than 50% seen once. This clonotype was sampled from a human donor with melanoma. The chain joins TRBV11-2 to TRBJ1-1; a possible D gene is TRBD1 (5 bases). Sequencing used cells from a culture (not recorded whether cultured in vitro). The CDR3, as DNA: TGTGCCAGCAGCTTTGCCGGGGCCATGAACACTGAAGCTTTCTTT. Amino acids: CASSFAGAMNTEAFF.